Each of the 12 T cell receptor beta chains below was sequenced from the same sample in a study of blood T cell repertoires in COVID-19. Profiling relied on immunoSEQ multiplex PCR, and the TCRdb table lists in-frame clones only, not all of them. This sample carries hundreds of thousands of clones, around nine tenths of them seen once, and the ten largest clones take roughly 14%. Sequencing input: peripheral blood. The receptors shown here come from a woman aged 65 to 85 with COVID-19, enrolled during active disease.

The chain carries TRBV27 and TRBJ2-1, with 12 bases matching TRBD2. This CDR3 is 17 amino acids long. CDR1 is MNHEY and CDR2 is SMNVEV in the germline V gene (reference sequence). V lost 2 bases, J lost 8 bases, and 10 bases stayed unmatched. CDR3 nucleotide sequence: TGTGCCAGCAGTTTAATGGCTAGCGGGGGGGCGGGTCATGAGCAGTTCTTC. Amino acid sequence: CASSLMASGGAGHEQFF.

This chain uses TRBV14 with TRBJ2-3; TRBD1 aligns across 10 bases. J gave up 6 bases and V 4 bases, and 10 bases lay outside the gene matches. Germline V gene lookup returns CDR1 SGHDN and CDR2 FVKESK. This CDR3 has 16 residues. The CDR3 DNA reads as TGTGCCAGCAGCCTCCGGACAGGGGGATCTGGGGATACGCAGTATTTT. Protein: CASSLRTGGSGDTQYF.

The chain employs TRBV5-4 and TRBJ2-1, with 9 positions matching TRBD1. Germline V CDR1 and CDR2: SGHNT, YYREEE (reference sequence). J gave up 6 bases and V 4 bases, and 5 bases lay outside the gene matches. This CDR3 contains 14 residues. The CDR3 bases are TGTGCCAGCAGCCCGACAGGGGGGAGCAATGAGCAGTTCTTC. Amino acids: CASSPTGGSNEQFF.

A note on this clone: The sample holds other DNA sequences that translate to the same CDR3. The chain employs TRBV6-5 and TRBJ1-2; D might be TRBD1 (6 bases). The V end lost 0 bases, the J end lost 2 bases, and 7 bases lay between the germline ends. The CDR3 is 14 residues long. Germline V lookup: CDR1 MNHEY, CDR2 SVGAGI. This CDR3 reads CASSYSGTNYGYTF. CDR3 in DNA: TGTGCCAGCAGTTACTCCGGGACAAACTATGGCTACACCTTC.

This chain connects TRBV27 to TRBJ1-5; D is uncertain. Germline assignment: CDR1 MNHEY and CDR2 SMNVEV (reference sequence). The CDR3 runs 15 residues. Trimming left V 4 bases short and J 5 bases short, with 15 bases between. The chain's CDR3 is CASSSTVTPYQPQHF. In DNA, the CDR3 is TGTGCCAGCAGTTCCACAGTCACGCCCTATCAGCCCCAGCATTTT.

The rearrangement links TRBV7-3 to TRBJ1-2; 7 bases are shared with TRBD1. The V gene's germline CDR1 is SGHTA and CDR2 FQGTGA. The CDR3 spans 16 residues. Trimming at V came to 1 base and at J to 8 bases, leaving 13 bases not matched to a gene. The CDR3 DNA reads as TGTGCCAGCAGCTTAATGGTGCCGACAGGGTCAGACGGCTACACCTTC. Its translation is CASSLMVPTGSDGYTF.

In its sample, this clone was seen a few times. V is TRBV2 and J is TRBJ2-7, with D possibly matching TRBD2 (6 bases). Germline V gives CDR1 SNHLY, CDR2 FYNNEI. The germline V and J ends were trimmed by 1 base and 2 bases, with 9 bases remaining between them. CDR3 size: 14 residues. The CDR3 here is CASSEGGVAYEQYF. In nucleotides, the CDR3 is TGTGCCAGCAGTGAAGGGGGGGTTGCCTACGAGCAGTACTTC.

V and J are TRBV5-1 and TRBJ1-1; 9 bases map to TRBD1. The CDR3 has 15 residues. Germline values: CDR1 SGHRS, CDR2 YFSETQ. J gave up 2 bases and V 3 bases, and 5 bases lay outside the gene matches. The CDR3 DNA reads as TGCGCCAGCAGCTCGGGACAGGGATCCAACACTGAAGCTTTCTTT. Protein: CASSSGQGSNTEAFF.

The V gene is TRBV5-1, the J gene TRBJ1-1; 7 bases match TRBD1. CDR3 length: 15 amino acids. Germline V gene lookup returns CDR1 SGHRS and CDR2 YFSETQ. Trimming removed 4 bases from V and 3 bases from J; junction bases left unmatched: 9. The CDR3 DNA follows: TGCGCCAGCAGCCCTGGGACAGCTCAGTACACTGAAGCTTTCTTT. As protein: CASSPGTAQYTEAFF.

J is TRBJ2-5 and V is TRBV9; D ambiguous. V was shortened by 0 bases and J by 2 bases, with 5 bases between the two germline ends. The CDR3 consists of 13 residues. From germline, CDR1 is SGDLS and CDR2 YYNGEE. CDR3 DNA sequence: TGTGCCAGCAGCGTAGCTCAGCAAGAGACCCAGTACTTC. Residues: CASSVAQQETQYF. The whole variable domain, remainder taken from reference TRBV9 and TRBJ2-5, is DSGVTQTPKHLITATGQRVTLRCSPRSGDLSVYWYQQSLDQGLQFLIQYYNGEERAKGNILERFSAQQFPDLHSELNLSSLELGDSALYFCASSVAQQETQYFGPGTRLLVL.

The chain employs TRBV9 and TRBJ2-1; D not resolved. The CDR3 has 14 amino acids. V was shortened by 4 bases and J by 5 bases, with 13 bases between the two germline ends. Germline V gene sequence: CDR1 SGDLS, CDR2 YYNGEE. The CDR3 DNA reads as TGTGCCAGCAGCCCTACTGTCGACAACAATGAGCAGTTCTTC. Protein: CASSPTVDNNEQFF.

V gene TRBV28 combines with J gene TRBJ1-3; perhaps TRBD1 as D (6 bases). The V gene's germline CDR1 is MDHEN and CDR2 SYDVKM. The CDR3 spans 13 residues. The V end was cut by 5 bases, the J end by 9 bases, with 14 bases between. CDR3 in amino acids: CASSETGSSTIYF. CDR3 sequence (DNA): TGTGCCAGCAGTGAAACAGGGTCCAGCACCATATATTTT. The full variable domain, completed using reference TRBV28 and TRBJ1-3, is DVKVTQSSRYLVKRTGEKVFLECVQDMDHENMFWYRQDPGLGLRLIYFSYDVKMKEKGDIPEGYSVSREKKERFSLILESASTNQTSMYLCASSETGSSTIYFGEGSWLTVV.